Listed below are T cell receptor beta chains from one sample, sequenced in a study of OX40 agonist ivuxolimab in advanced cancers. Profiling relied on immunoSEQ multiplex PCR, and the TCRdb table lists in-frame clones only, not all of them. The sample consists of fewer than 65,000 clones, roughly 90% of them appearing once. This material consisted of CD4+ or CD8+ T cells sorted from blood, taken in a trial of the OX40 agonist ivuxolimab. The receptors were gathered from an adult with an advanced solid tumor such as melanoma, head and neck, liver or kidney cancer. CDR3s include the opening cysteine and the closing phenylalanine or tryptophan. Each record gives: J gene, D gene, V gene, clone size, CDR3 protein, CDR3 DNA. The D gene is left open where the match is weak. Some rows mark clone size as missing; the rest say once, few, many or name a class of expanded clone.

TRBJ2-7 | . | TRBV5-1 | . | CASSLDPSNEQYF | TGCGCCAGCAGCTTAGATCCCAGCAACGAGCAGTACTTC
TRBJ2-7 | . | TRBV6-6 | . | CASRNRDGSYEQYF | TGTGCCAGCAGGAACCGGGACGGTTCCTACGAGCAGTACTTC
TRBJ1-1 | . | TRBV10-3 | . | CAISLGTEAFF | TGTGCCATTTCCCTGGGCACTGAAGCTTTCTTT
TRBJ2-1 | TRBD2 | TRBV2 | . | CASSDVAGPVGEQFF | TGTGCCAGCAGTGATGTAGCGGGCCCTGTGGGTGAGCAGTTCTTC
TRBJ1-4 | . | TRBV5-4 | . | CASSRRVREKLFF | TGTGCCAGCAGCCGCCGGGTTCGAGAAAAACTGTTTTTT
TRBJ1-1 | TRBD1 | TRBV7-9 | few | CASGILGTGLNTEAFF | TGTGCCAGCGGAATCCTCGGGACAGGTCTGAACACTGAAGCTTTCTTT
TRBJ2-1 | TRBD2 | TRBV4-1 | . | CASSQAALREDEQFF | TGCGCCAGCAGCCAAGCCGCCTTGCGGGAGGATGAGCAGTTCTTC
TRBJ2-7 | . | TRBV18 | medium-sized | CASSPLVSYEQYF | TGTGCCAGCTCACCCTTGGTCTCCTACGAGCAGTACTTC
TRBJ2-5 | . | TRBV5-1 | . | CASSSGLQETQYF | TGCGCCAGCAGCTCGGGACTTCAAGAGACCCAGTACTTC
TRBJ1-1 | . | TRBV30 | . | CAWYRVGIMNTEAFF | TGTGCCTGGTACAGGGTTGGGATAATGAACACTGAAGCTTTCTTT
TRBJ1-2 | TRBD1 | TRBV25-1 | . | CASGRTGGKDGYTF | TGTGCCAGCGGAAGGACAGGGGGAAAAGATGGCTACACCTTC
TRBJ2-7 | . | TRBV5-4 | . | CASSLGLETSYEQYF | TGTGCCAGCAGCTTGGGTCTGGAGACCTCCTACGAGCAGTACTTC
TRBJ2-7 | . | TRBV5-8 | . | CASSLERIFRDVSSYEQYF | TGTGCCAGCAGCTTGGAGAGAATTTTTCGGGACGTGAGCTCCTACGAGCAGTACTTC
TRBJ1-5 | . | TRBV7-3 | . | CASSLTGGGNQPQHF | TGTGCCAGCAGCTTAACGGGGGGTGGCAATCAGCCCCAGCATTTT
TRBJ2-7 | . | TRBV18 | few | CASSRDRSSYEQYF | TGTGCCAGCTCACGTGACCGAAGCTCCTACGAGCAGTACTTC
TRBJ1-1 | . | TRBV10-1 | . | CASSPTVNTEAFF | TGCGCCAGCAGTCCTACGGTGAACACTGAAGCTTTCTTT
TRBJ2-3 | TRBD2 | TRBV27 | . | CASSLRAGGLTDTQYF | TGTGCCAGCAGTTTGCGAGCGGGGGGCCTCACAGATACGCAGTATTTT
TRBJ2-2 | . | TRBV9 | . | CASSVALGAYAGELFF | TGTGCCAGCAGCGTAGCCCTGGGGGCGTACGCCGGGGAGCTGTTTTTT
TRBJ1-2 | . | TRBV28 | . | CASRFRDGYTF | TGTGCCAGCAGGTTCAGAGATGGCTACACCTTC
TRBJ2-5 | TRBD1 | TRBV19 | . | CASSPLAGGQETQYF | TGTGCCAGTAGTCCTTTGGCAGGGGGCCAAGAGACCCAGTACTTC
TRBJ2-3 | . | TRBV29-1 | . | CSVGGGTPNTQYF | TGCAGCGTTGGAGGGGGAACGCCGAATACGCAGTATTTT
TRBJ2-1 | TRBD1 | TRBV5-1 | once | CASSLLTGGGYNEQFF | TGCGCCAGCAGTCTGCTGACAGGGGGAGGGTACAATGAGCAGTTCTTC
TRBJ2-5 | . | TRBV5-1 | . | CASTLGGTEETQYF | TGCGCCAGCACCTTGGGGGGGACAGAAGAGACCCAGTACTTC
TRBJ1-4 | . | TRBV27 | . | CASSVTDSSTEKLFF | TGTGCCAGCAGTGTCACGGACAGCTCTACCGAAAAACTGTTTTTT
TRBJ2-7 | TRBD1 | TRBV6-1 | . | CASSGTGGPYEQYF | TGTGCCAGCAGTGGGACAGGGGGCCCCTACGAGCAGTACTTC
TRBJ2-1 | . | TRBV11-3 | once | CASSLVRPLLNNEQFF | TGTGCCAGCAGCTTAGTCCGGCCCCTACTAAACAATGAGCAGTTCTTC
TRBJ2-3 | . | TRBV2 | once | CASSEAGADTQYF | TGTGCCAGCAGTGAAGCGGGGGCAGATACGCAGTATTTT
TRBJ2-5 | . | TRBV7-6 | . | CASSSEGARETQYF | TGTGCCAGCAGTTCGGAGGGCGCCAGGGAGACCCAGTACTTC
TRBJ2-7 | . | TRBV5-6 | . | CASSSLQGHYEQYF | TGTGCCAGCAGCTCCCTCCAGGGACACTACGAGCAGTACTTC
TRBJ1-5 | . | TRBV2 | . | CASSTYPRGQNQPQHF | TGTGCCAGCAGTACATACCCCCGGGGGCAAAATCAGCCCCAGCATTTT
TRBJ1-2 | TRBD1 | TRBV5-4 | . | CASSPGQGNYGYTF | TGTGCCAGCAGCCCGGGACAGGGGAACTATGGCTACACCTTC
TRBJ2-7 | TRBD2 | TRBV7-9 | . | CASSTDWGGSEQYF | TGTGCCAGCAGCACCGACTGGGGGGGTAGCGAGCAGTACTTC
TRBJ2-1 | . | TRBV10-3 | . | CAITQGENPYNEQFF | TGTGCCATCACTCAGGGAGAAAACCCCTACAATGAGCAGTTCTTC
TRBJ1-2 | . | TRBV23-1 | . | CPEVGVGYGYTF | TGCCCCGAGGTTGGTGTGGGCTATGGCTACACCTTC
TRBJ2-5 | . | TRBV5-1 | . | CASSLGQGDRETQYF | TGCGCCAGCAGCTTAGGGCAGGGAGATAGAGAGACCCAGTACTTC
TRBJ1-1 | TRBD1 | TRBV6-6 | . | CASALNRGPAFF | TGTGCCAGCGCCCTGAACAGGGGGCCGGCTTTCTTT
TRBJ1-2 | . | TRBV5-4 | . | CASSSTEPDYTF | TGTGCCAGCAGCTCGACCGAACCTGACTACACCTTC
TRBJ2-6 | TRBD1 | TRBV18 | . | CASSEVQGAGANVLTF | TGTGCCAGCTCTGAAGTGCAGGGGGCTGGGGCCAACGTCCTGACTTTC
TRBJ2-5 | TRBD1 | TRBV20-1 | . | CGYRGRKTQYF | TGCGGTTACAGGGGGAGAAAGACCCAGTACTTC
TRBJ1-5 | . | TRBV28 | . | CASSLAPRGGNQPQHF | TGTGCCAGCAGTTTAGCCCCCAGGGGTGGCAATCAGCCCCAGCATTTT
TRBJ2-5 | . | TRBV5-1 | . | CASSPGTPGGETQYF | TGCGCCAGCAGCCCCGGGACCCCCGGGGGAGAGACCCAGTACTTC
TRBJ2-7 | . | TRBV7-2 | . | CASSLGLGGRLGPYEQYF | TGTGCCAGCAGCTTAGGCTTAGGCGGTCGTCTTGGTCCCTACGAGCAGTACTTC
TRBJ2-5 | . | TRBV11-2 | . | CASSQGVAETQYF | TGTGCCAGCAGCCAAGGGGTGGCGGAGACCCAGTACTTC
TRBJ2-7 | . | TRBV7-9 | . | CASSFGGSWEQYF | TGTGCCAGCAGCTTTGGGGGGTCTTGGGAGCAGTACTTC
TRBJ2-7 | TRBD1 | TRBV28 | . | CASSPGQSYEQYF | TGTGCCAGCAGCCCGGGACAGAGTTACGAGCAGTACTTC
TRBJ1-6 | . | TRBV11-2 | . | CASSSDGADYNSPLHF | TGTGCCAGCAGTTCAGATGGGGCGGACTATAATTCACCCCTCCACTTT
TRBJ2-3 | TRBD1 | TRBV6-1 | . | CASSERGQSTDTQYF | TGTGCCAGCAGTGAACGGGGACAGAGCACAGATACGCAGTATTTT
TRBJ1-1 | . | TRBV10-3 | few | CAISEPNTEAFF | TGTGCCATCAGTGAGCCCAACACTGAAGCTTTCTTT
TRBJ2-2 | . | TRBV11-3 | . | CASSFTSPSGELFF | TGTGCCAGCAGCTTCACTAGCCCCTCTGGGGAGCTGTTTTTT
TRBJ1-4 | TRBD1 | TRBV28 | . | CASAGTGLEKLFF | TGTGCCAGCGCCGGGACAGGGCTTGAAAAACTGTTTTTT
TRBJ1-1 | TRBD1 | TRBV5-6 | . | CASSWRQGAEAFF | TGTGCCAGCAGCTGGAGACAGGGGGCTGAAGCTTTCTTT
TRBJ1-2 | . | TRBV5-1 | . | CASSLAAETGYTF | TGCGCCAGCAGCTTGGCCGCCGAGACAGGCTACACCTTC
TRBJ2-1 | TRBD1 | TRBV5-6 | . | CASTRGWDRDRDNEQFF | TGTGCCAGCACCCGGGGGTGGGACAGGGACCGGGACAATGAGCAGTTCTTC
TRBJ1-2 | TRBD1 | TRBV6-1 | . | CASRPRQGRYTF | TGTGCCAGCAGGCCAAGACAGGGCCGCTACACCTTC
TRBJ2-2 | . | TRBV7-8 | . | CASSFGQPANTGELFF | TGTGCCAGCAGCTTTGGGCAACCCGCGAACACCGGGGAGCTGTTTTTT
TRBJ2-7 | . | TRBV25-1 | . | CASSATGPYEQYF | TGTGCCAGCAGTGCGACAGGTCCCTACGAGCAGTACTTC
TRBJ2-1 | . | TRBV2 | few | CASSPLGSGINEQFF | TGTGCCAGCAGTCCCCTTGGTAGCGGCATTAATGAGCAGTTCTTC
TRBJ2-5 | . | TRBV18 | . | CATGQGTQETQYF | TGTGCCACCGGTCAGGGCACACAAGAGACCCAGTACTTC
TRBJ2-3 | . | TRBV7-9 | once | CASSQGPAGITDTQYF | TGTGCCAGCAGCCAAGGGCCGGCCGGGATAACAGATACGCAGTATTTT
TRBJ2-3 | . | TRBV5-1 | . | CASSLRPVADTQYF | TGCGCCAGCAGCTTGAGGCCAGTAGCAGATACGCAGTATTTT